A selection of T cell receptor beta chains follows, all from one sample in a study of blood T cell repertoires in COVID-19. TCRdb's copy holds only in-frame clones and misses some; the assay was immunoSEQ multiplex PCR. The sample includes around 260,000 clones, around 86% of them seen just once. Sequencing was carried out using peripheral blood. Receptor source: a woman in her sixties or seventies with COVID-19, enrolled during active disease. The conserved cysteine and the conserved F or W are not part of the CDR3 here. D genes are given only for firm matches.

v_gene,d_gene,len,j_gene,CDR3aa
TRBV6-2/TRBV6-3,TRBD1,13,TRBJ2-7,ASSQRVTGSYEQY
TRBV10-3,.,11,TRBJ1-5,ASRWGAAQPQH
TRBV10-3,.,13,TRBJ2-5,AISESGRGEETQY
TRBV7-6,TRBD1,14,TRBJ1-5,ASSRTGTGGVQPQH
TRBV15,TRBD1,14,TRBJ2-7,ATSRDLAGQGYEQY
TRBV11-1,TRBD1,13,TRBJ2-3,ASSLGTGVTDTQY
TRBV28,.,13,TRBJ1-4,ASSLSLQGGEKLF
TRBV5-1,TRBD1,15,TRBJ2-2,ASSPTRQGILNGELF
TRBV5-6,.,13,TRBJ1-1,ASSLFGTLNTEAF
TRBV5-5,TRBD1,12,TRBJ2-7,ASSVDRVYYEQY
TRBV21-1,.,13,TRBJ1-2,ASSDWTQGLYGYT
TRBV6-5,.,11,TRBJ1-2,ASRPGQFYGYT
TRBV5-4,.,13,TRBJ2-5,ASSLGRGGQETQY
TRBV7-8,.,10,TRBJ2-5,ASRVAEETQY
TRBV19,.,13,TRBJ2-7,ASSHVGAVSYEQY
TRBV6-5,.,12,TRBJ1-1,ASSYIGQNTEAF
TRBV30,.,11,TRBJ1-1,AWSYSRNTEAF
TRBV5-1,.,14,TRBJ2-1,ASSLDGATPYNEQF
TRBV6-2/TRBV6-3,.,15,TRBJ1-1,ASSPISGGGLVTEAF
TRBV2,TRBD1,10,TRBJ1-2,ASYAGGYGYT